This T cell receptor beta chain is from a study of response to subunit inactivated influenza vaccine. The study's findings and limits: Authors suggested each seasonal influenza vaccination recruits few new T cells.

TCRdb re-called the RT-PCR reads through MiXCR, storing one row per CDR3 protein. This sample yields more than 400,000 distinct CDR3 sequences, of which less than 7.5% are seen a single time; 13% belongs to the top ten. Germline loops: CDR1 MNHEY, CDR2 SMNVEV (reference sequence). The ends were cut back, 7 bases at V and 3 bases at J, with 20 bases in the middle. The CDR3 is 16 amino acids. This clonotype was picked up many times. As yet, its antigen is unknown. This rearrangement joins TRBV27 to TRBJ2-3, with unresolved D. Sequencing was performed on PBMCs from blood, taken around 25 months after vaccination. This receptor was obtained from a man aged 50 to 69 who received an inactivated influenza vaccine. The chain's CDR3 is CASTLNVRSRTDTQYF. CDR3 coding DNA: TGTGCCAGCACCCTTAACGTTCGTTCCCGGACAGATACGCAGTATTTT.